A selection of T cell receptor beta chains follows, all from one sample in a study of cytomegalovirus exposure and HLA in healthy donors. TCRdb's table, derived via immunoSEQ multiplex PCR, lists solely in-frame clones and lacks some. Seen here are about 160,000 clones, approximately 79% observed once, and the top ten hold roughly 1.4%. The specimen was PBMCs. Every receptor here comes from a man in his 60s in good health and CMV-seronegative. CDR3s leave out the opening cysteine and the closing phenylalanine or tryptophan. Fields, in order: J gene, V gene, CDR3 protein.

TRBJ2-7 TRBV30 AWSVGVAGVGEQY
TRBJ1-2 TRBV5-4 ASSYGTGDVYGYT
TRBJ2-7 TRBV28 ASIPDKTYEQY
TRBJ1-2 TRBV23-1 ASSLLPAALGGYGYT
TRBJ1-1 TRBV7-3 ASRSDRVGTGYTEAF
TRBJ2-1 TRBV10-3 AISNSQGTYNEQF
TRBJ2-7 TRBV27 ASSLWAGSYEQY
TRBJ2-2 TRBV5-1 ASSWGVGTGELF
TRBJ1-1 TRBV10-1 ASRAGTGGWRNTEAF
TRBJ1-1 TRBV28 ASSFSRGNTEAF
TRBJ1-3 TRBV6-5 ASSADREMGNTIY
TRBJ1-2 TRBV28 ASSSSGGVGYGYT
TRBJ2-3 TRBV6-1 ASSSDWSTDTQY
TRBJ1-2 TRBV6-1 ASNFQGTPNGYT
TRBJ2-2 TRBV11-1 ASSPRGNRTGELF
TRBJ2-5 TRBV28 ASSPGQETQY
TRBJ2-5 TRBV14 ASSQEKALTSAETQY
TRBJ2-4 TRBV7-2 ASSLGGEASIQY
TRBJ2-1 TRBV6-5 ASSSPPVVRQF
TRBJ1-3 TRBV27 ASSQPPLLSTIY
TRBJ1-1 TRBV4-3 ASSPRQGTPTEAF
TRBJ2-2 TRBV4-2 ASSQNRGTGELF
TRBJ1-5 TRBV4-3 ASSQDLGTGGRGWPQH
TRBJ2-5 TRBV2 ASKLQGDQETQY
TRBJ2-3 TRBV4-2 ASSQDAGRPTDTQY
TRBJ1-1 TRBV4-1 ASTLRGMNTEAF
TRBJ2-1 TRBV11-3 ASSLGQGYNGQF
TRBJ1-1 TRBV27 ASSDGYLANTEAF
TRBJ1-1 TRBV6-5 ASSYSTGNTEAF
TRBJ1-1 TRBV7-2 ASSSPGQGKLLDTEAF
TRBJ2-7 TRBV7-2 ASSLAPGGGRDSYEQY
TRBJ2-7 TRBV28 ASSRTGDGSYEQY
TRBJ2-7 TRBV27 ASSLRGSYEQY
TRBJ1-6 TRBV7-2 ASSFAGQGNSPLH
TRBJ2-3 TRBV5-1 ASSLRLALSTDTQY
TRBJ1-4 TRBV28 ASSPLRLATNEKLF
TRBJ1-5 TRBV15 ATSSGTPSNQPQH
TRBJ2-5 TRBV11-2 ASSEAGGPWETQY
TRBJ1-4 TRBV28 ASRLPGTNEKLF
TRBJ2-1 TRBV7-3 ASSPGTGGYNEQF
TRBJ1-2 TRBV28 ASSWQGYGYT
TRBJ1-2 TRBV29-1 SVGDINYGYT